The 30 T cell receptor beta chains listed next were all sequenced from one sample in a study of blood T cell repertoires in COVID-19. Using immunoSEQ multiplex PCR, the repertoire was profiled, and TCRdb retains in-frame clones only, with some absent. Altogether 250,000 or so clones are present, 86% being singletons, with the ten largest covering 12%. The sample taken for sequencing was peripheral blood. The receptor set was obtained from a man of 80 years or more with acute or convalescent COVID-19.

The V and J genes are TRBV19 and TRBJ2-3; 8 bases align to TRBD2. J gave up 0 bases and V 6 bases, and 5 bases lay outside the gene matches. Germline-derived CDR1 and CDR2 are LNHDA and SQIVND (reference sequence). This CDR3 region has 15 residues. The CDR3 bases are TGTGCCAGTAGGCCCATAGCGGGAAGCACAGATACGCAGTATTTT. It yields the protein CASRPIAGSTDTQYF. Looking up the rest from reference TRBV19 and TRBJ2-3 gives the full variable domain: DGGITQSPKYLFRKEGQNVTLSCEQNLNHDAMYWYRQDPGQGLRLIYYSQIVNDFQKGDIAEGYSVSREKKESFPLTVTSAQKNPTAFYLCASRPIAGSTDTQYFGPGTRLTVL.

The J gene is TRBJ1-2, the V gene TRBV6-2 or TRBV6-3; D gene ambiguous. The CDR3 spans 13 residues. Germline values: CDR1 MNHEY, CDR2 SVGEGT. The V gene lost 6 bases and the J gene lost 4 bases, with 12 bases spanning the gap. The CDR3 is CASSPRLAYGYTF. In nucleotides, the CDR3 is TGTGCCAGCAGCCCAAGATTAGCCTATGGCTACACCTTC.

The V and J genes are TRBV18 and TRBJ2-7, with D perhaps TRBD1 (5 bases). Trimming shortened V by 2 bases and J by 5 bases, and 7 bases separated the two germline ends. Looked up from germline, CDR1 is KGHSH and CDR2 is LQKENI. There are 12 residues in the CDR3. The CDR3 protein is CASSPGADEQYF. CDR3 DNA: TGTGCCAGCTCACCAGGGGCTGACGAGCAGTACTTC.

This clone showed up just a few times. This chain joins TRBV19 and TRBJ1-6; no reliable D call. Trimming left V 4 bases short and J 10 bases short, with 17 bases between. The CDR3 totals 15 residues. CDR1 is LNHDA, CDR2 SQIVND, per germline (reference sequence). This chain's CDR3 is CASSRESRVGSPLHF. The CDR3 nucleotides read TGTGCCAGTAGTAGGGAGTCGCGAGTGGGCTCACCCCTCCACTTT.

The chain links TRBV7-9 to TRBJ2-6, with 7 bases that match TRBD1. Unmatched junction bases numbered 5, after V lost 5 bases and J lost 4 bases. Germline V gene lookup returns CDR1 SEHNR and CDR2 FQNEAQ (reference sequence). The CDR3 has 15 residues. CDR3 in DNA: TGTGCCAGCAGCGACAGGGTATCCGGGGCCAACGTCCTGACTTTC. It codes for CASSDRVSGANVLTF. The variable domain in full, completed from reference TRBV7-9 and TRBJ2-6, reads DTGVSQNPRHKITKRGQNVTFRCDPISEHNRLYWYRQTLGQGPEFLTYFQNEAQLEKSRLLSDRFSAERPKGSFSTLEIQRTEQGDSAMYLCASSDRVSGANVLTFGAGSRLTVL.

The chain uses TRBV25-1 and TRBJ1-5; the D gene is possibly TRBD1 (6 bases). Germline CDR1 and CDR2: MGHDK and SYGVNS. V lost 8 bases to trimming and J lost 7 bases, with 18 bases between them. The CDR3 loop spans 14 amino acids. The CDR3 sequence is CASARGGDGQPQHF. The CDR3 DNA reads TGTGCCAGCGCCAGAGGGGGGGATGGACAGCCCCAGCATTTT. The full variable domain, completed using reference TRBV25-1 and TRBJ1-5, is EADIYQTPRYLVIGTGKKITLECSQTMGHDKMYWYQQDPGMELHLIHYSYGVNSTEKGDLSSESTVSRIRTEHFPLTLESARPSHTSQYLCASARGGDGQPQHFGDGTRLSIL.

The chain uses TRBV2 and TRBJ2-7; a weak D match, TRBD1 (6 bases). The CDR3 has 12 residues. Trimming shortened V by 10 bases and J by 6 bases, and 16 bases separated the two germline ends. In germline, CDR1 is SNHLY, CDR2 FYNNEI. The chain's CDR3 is CANRDTGFEQYF. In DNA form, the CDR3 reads TGTGCCAACCGGGACACGGGTTTCGAGCAGTACTTC.

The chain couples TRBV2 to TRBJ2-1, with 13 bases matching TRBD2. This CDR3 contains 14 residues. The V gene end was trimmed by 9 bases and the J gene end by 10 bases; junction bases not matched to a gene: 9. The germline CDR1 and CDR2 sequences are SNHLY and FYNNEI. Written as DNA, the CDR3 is TGTGCCAGTACTGGACTAGCGGGAGTCAACGAGCAGTTCTTC. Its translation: CASTGLAGVNEQFF.

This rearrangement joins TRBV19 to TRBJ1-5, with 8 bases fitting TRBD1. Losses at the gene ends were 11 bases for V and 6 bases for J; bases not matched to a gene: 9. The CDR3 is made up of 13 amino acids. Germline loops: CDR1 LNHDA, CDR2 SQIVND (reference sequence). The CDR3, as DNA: TGTGCCGGAGCCAGGGGGCGAAGTCAGCCCCAGCATTTT. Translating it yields CAGARGRSQPQHF.

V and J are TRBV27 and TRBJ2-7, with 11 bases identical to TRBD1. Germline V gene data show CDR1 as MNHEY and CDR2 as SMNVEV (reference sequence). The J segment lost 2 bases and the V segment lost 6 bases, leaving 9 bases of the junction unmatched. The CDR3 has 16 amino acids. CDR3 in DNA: TGTGCCAGCAGGCCCCCCGGGGACAGGGGGACCTACGAGCAGTACTTC. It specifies CASRPPGDRGTYEQYF.

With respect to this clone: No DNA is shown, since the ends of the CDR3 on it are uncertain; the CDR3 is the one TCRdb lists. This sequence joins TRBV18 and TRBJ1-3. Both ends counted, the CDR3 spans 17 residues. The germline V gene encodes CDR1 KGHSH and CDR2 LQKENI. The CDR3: CASSPPSGQEAGNTIYF.

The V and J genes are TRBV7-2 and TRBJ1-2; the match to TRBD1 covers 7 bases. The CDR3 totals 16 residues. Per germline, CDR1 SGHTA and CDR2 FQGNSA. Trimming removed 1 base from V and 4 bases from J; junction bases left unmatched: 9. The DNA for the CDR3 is TGTGCCAGCAGCTTAGGAGGGACAGTCCCTGGCTATGGCTACACCTTC. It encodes CASSLGGTVPGYGYTF.

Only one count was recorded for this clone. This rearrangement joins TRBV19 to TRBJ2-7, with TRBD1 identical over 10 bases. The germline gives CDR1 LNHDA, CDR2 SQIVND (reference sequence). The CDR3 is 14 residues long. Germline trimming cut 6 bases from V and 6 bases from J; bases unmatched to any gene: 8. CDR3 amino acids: CASRHRDRGSEQYF. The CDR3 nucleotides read TGTGCCAGTAGACACCGGGACAGGGGTAGCGAGCAGTACTTC.

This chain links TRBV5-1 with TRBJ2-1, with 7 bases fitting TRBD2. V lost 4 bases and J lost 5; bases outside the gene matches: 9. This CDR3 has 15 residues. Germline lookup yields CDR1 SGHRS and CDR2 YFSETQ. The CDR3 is CASSPGLDPNNEQFF. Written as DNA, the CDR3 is TGCGCCAGCAGCCCCGGACTAGACCCTAACAATGAGCAGTTCTTC.

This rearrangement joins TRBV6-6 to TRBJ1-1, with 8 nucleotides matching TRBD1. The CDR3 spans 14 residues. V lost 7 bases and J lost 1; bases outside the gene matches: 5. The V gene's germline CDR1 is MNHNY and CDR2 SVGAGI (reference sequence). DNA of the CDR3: TGTGCCAGCACGGACAGGGCGGGGAACACTGAAGCTTTCTTT. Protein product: CASTDRAGNTEAFF.

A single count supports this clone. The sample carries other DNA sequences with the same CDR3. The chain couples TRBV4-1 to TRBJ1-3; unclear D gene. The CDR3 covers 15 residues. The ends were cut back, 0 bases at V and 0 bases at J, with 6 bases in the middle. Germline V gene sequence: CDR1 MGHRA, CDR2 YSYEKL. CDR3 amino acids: CASSQDSGSGNTIYF. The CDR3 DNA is TGCGCCAGCAGCCAAGATAGTGGCTCTGGAAACACCATATATTTT.

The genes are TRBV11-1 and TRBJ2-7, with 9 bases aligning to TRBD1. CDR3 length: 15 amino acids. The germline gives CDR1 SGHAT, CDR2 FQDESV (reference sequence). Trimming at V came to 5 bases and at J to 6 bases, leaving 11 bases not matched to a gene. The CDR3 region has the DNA TGTGCCAGCAGCCCCCAGACAGGGGGAATGAGCGAGCAGTACTTC. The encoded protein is CASSPQTGGMSEQYF.

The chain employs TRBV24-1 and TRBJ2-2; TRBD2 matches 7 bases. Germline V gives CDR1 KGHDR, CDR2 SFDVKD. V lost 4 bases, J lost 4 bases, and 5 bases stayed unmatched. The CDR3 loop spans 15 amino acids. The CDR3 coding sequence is TGTGCCACCAGTGACCCGGGGGGTATCACCGGGGAGCTGTTTTTT. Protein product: CATSDPGGITGELFF.

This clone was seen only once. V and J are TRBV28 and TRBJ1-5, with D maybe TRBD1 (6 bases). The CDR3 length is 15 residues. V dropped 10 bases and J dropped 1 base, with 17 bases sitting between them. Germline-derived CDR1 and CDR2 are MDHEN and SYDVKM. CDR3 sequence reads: CATFPQGPSNQPQHF. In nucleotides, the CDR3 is TGTGCCACCTTCCCACAGGGCCCGAGCAATCAGCCCCAGCATTTT.

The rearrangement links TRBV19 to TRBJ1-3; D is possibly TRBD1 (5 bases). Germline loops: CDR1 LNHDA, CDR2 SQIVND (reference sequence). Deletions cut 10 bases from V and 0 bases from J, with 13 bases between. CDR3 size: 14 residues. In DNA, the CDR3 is TGTGCCACTATAGAAAGGGGCTCTGGAAACACCATATATTTT. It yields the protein CATIERGSGNTIYF. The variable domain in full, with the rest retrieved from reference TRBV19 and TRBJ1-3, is DGGITQSPKYLFRKEGQNVTLSCEQNLNHDAMYWYRQDPGQGLRLIYYSQIVNDFQKGDIAEGYSVSREKKESFPLTVTSAQKNPTAFYLCATIERGSGNTIYFGEGSWLTVV.

Written as DNA, the CDR3 is TGTGCCAGTAGCCTCTGGCGGGGGCGGGCAGATACGCAGTATTTT. Residues: CASSLWRGRADTQYF. This chain uses TRBV5-5 with TRBJ2-3; tentatively, D is TRBD2 (7 bases). The V gene's germline CDR1 is SGHKS and CDR2 YYEKEE (reference sequence). Between the trimmed V and J ends, which lost 8 bases and 4 bases, there was a span of 20 bases. CDR3 length: 15 residues.

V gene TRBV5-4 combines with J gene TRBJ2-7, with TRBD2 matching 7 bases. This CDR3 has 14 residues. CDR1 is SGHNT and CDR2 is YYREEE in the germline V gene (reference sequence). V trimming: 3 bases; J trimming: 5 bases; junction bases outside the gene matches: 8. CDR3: CASSSSGTLNEQYF. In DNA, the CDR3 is TGTGCCAGCAGCTCTAGCGGAACCCTAAACGAGCAGTACTTC.

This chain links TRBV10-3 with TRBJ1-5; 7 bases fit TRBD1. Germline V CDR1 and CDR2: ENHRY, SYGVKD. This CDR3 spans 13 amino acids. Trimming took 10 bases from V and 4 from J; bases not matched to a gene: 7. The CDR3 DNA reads TGTGCCACCCGGGACAGTACGAATCAGCCCCAGCATTTT. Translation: CATRDSTNQPQHF.

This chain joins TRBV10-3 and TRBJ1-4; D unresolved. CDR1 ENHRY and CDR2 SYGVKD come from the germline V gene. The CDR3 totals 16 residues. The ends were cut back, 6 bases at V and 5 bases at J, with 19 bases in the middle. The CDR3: CAIRDAAGSGNEKLFF. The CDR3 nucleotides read TGTGCCATCAGGGACGCAGCAGGAAGCGGGAATGAAAAACTGTTTTTT.

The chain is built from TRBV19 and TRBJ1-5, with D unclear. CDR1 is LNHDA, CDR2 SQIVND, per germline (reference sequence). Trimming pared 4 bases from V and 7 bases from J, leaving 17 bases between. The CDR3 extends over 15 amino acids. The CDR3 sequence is CASSTRGSYGQPQHF. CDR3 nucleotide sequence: TGTGCCAGTAGTACCCGCGGCTCATACGGGCAGCCCCAGCATTTT.

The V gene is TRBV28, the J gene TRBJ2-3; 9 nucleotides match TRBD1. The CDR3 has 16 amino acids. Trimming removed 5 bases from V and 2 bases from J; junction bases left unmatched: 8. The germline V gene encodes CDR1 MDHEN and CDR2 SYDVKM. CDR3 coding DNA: TGTGCCAGCAGTCCGGGGACAGGGAGGTTCACAGATACGCAGTATTTT. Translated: CASSPGTGRFTDTQYF.

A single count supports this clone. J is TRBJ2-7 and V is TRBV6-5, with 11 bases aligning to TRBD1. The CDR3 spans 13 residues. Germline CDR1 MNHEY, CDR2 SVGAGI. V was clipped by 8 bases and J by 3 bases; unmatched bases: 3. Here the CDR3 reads CASAGTGGYEQYF. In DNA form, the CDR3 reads TGTGCCAGCGCCGGGACAGGGGGCTACGAGCAGTACTTC.

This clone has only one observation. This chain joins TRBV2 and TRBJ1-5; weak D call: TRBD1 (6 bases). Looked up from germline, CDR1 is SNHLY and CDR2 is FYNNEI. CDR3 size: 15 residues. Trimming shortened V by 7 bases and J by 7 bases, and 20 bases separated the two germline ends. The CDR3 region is CASTPSGTPYQPQHF. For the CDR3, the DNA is TGTGCCAGCACACCCTCCGGGACACCGTACCAGCCCCAGCATTTT.

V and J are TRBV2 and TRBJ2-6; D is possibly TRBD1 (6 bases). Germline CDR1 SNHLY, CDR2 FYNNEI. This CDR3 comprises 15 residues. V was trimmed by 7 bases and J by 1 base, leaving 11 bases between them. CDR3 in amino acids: CASTSDSSGANVLTF. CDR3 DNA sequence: TGTGCCAGCACTTCGGACAGTTCTGGGGCCAACGTCCTGACTTTC.

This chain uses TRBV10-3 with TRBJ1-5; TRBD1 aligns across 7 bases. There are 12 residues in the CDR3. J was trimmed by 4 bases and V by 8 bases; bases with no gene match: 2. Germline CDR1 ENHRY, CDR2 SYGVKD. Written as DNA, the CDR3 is TGTGCCATCCAGGGACAGAATCAGCCCCAGCATTTT. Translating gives CAIQGQNQPQHF.